What follows is one T cell receptor (beta chain) and its context. Clones were read by immunoSEQ multiplex PCR, and TCRdb kept only the in-frame ones, dropping some. Among roughly 200,000 clones listed, approximately 85% were seen once. These data come from a study of blood T cell repertoires in COVID-19. Overall study: Samples of COVID-19 (acute and convalescent) were obtained from the United States, Italy and Spain. From T cells, B-cell-depleted T cells, or PBMCs came the material, which was cDNA or gDNA.

CDR3 length: 13 amino acids. The germline V gene has CDR1 MDHEN and CDR2 SYDVKM. The trim removed 6 bases at V and 5 bases at J, leaving 7 bases unmatched. Participants, about 18 to 90 years old, spanned 25 or so US areas. The rearrangement uses TRBV28 and TRBJ2-7, with 7 bases that match TRBD1. The sample was PBMCs or T cells enriched from blood (not recorded which). The source of this sequence is a woman in her 30s who had recovered from COVID-19. The CDR3 reads CASRSLDRDEQYF. Written as DNA, the CDR3 is TGTGCCAGCAGATCTCTAGACAGGGACGAGCAGTACTTC.